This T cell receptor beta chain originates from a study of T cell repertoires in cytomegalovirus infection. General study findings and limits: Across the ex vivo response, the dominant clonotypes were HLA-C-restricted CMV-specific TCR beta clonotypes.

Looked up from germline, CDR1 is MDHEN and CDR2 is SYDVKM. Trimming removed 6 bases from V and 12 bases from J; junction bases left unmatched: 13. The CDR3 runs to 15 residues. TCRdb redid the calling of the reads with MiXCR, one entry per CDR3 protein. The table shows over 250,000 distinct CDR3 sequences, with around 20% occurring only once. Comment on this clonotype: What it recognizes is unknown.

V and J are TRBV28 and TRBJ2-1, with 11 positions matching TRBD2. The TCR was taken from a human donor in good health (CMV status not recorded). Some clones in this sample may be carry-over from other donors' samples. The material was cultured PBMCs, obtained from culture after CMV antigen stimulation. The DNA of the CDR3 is TGTGCCAGCAGACCTACTAGCGGGAGAGTTCATGGGCAGTTCTTC. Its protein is CASRPTSGRVHGQFF.